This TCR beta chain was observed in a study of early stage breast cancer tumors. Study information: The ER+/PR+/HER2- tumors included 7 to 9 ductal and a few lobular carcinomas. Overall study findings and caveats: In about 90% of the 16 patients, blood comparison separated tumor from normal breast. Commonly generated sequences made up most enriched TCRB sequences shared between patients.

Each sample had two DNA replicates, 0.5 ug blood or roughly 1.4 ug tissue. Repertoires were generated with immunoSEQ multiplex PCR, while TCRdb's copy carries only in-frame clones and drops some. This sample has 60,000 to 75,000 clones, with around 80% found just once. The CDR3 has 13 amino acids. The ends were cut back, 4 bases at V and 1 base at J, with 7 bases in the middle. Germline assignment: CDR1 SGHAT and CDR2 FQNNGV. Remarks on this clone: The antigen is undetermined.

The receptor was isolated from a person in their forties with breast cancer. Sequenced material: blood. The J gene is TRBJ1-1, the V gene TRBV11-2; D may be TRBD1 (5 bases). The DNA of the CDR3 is TGTGCCAGCAGCTCCGGACAGAACACTGAAGCTTTCTTT. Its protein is CASSSGQNTEAFF.